This T cell receptor beta chain was profiled in a study of T-cell memory formation after mild COVID-19. MiXCR, applied by TCRdb to the 5' RACE reads, yields one record per CDR3 protein. The sample holds 150,000 to 200,000 distinct CDR3 sequences, about a fifth seen once. In germline, CDR1 is MNHEY, CDR2 SVGEGT. The CDR3 spans 15 residues. V trimming: 5 bases; J trimming: 6 bases; junction bases outside the gene matches: 4. The TCR originated in an adult woman who had mild COVID-19 (a few samples of this study predate the infection). Cell type and time point are not known. V gene TRBV6-2 or TRBV6-3 combines with J gene TRBJ2-1; 13 bases match TRBD2. The sequenced material came from PBMCs or a T cell subset sorted from them (not recorded which). Here the CDR3 reads CASSPTSGRANEQFF. In nucleotides, the CDR3 is TGTGCCAGCAGTCCCACTAGCGGGAGGGCCAATGAGCAGTTCTTC.